This T cell receptor (beta chain) comes out of a study of tumour-infiltrating T cells in Burkitt lymphoma. As for the study in general: Overall and progression-free survival were predicted by productive clonality.

V lost 5 bases and J lost 10, with 12 bases in between. The germline CDR1 and CDR2 sequences are LNHDA and SQIVND (reference sequence). The CDR3 consists of 12 residues. Sequencing was performed with immunoSEQ multiplex PCR; in TCRdb, only in-frame clones are kept and a portion is missing. In the table there are about 15,000 clones, 75% of which are singletons. Sequenced sample: tumor tissue. V usage is TRBV19 and J usage is TRBJ2-1; possible D gene TRBD1, 6 bases. The sequence was obtained from a human donor with diffuse large B-cell lymphoma. CDR3 DNA: TGTGCCAGTAGTCCCCAGGGGATAGAGCAGTTCTTC. It is translated as CASSPQGIEQFF.